This T cell receptor beta chain was identified during a study of T cell changes during pregnancy in multiple sclerosis. Measured with immunoSEQ multiplex PCR; TCRdb has only the in-frame clones, and not every one. The sample has tens of thousands of clones, over 80% seen once. The CDR3 sequence is 14 residues long. Germline-derived CDR1 and CDR2 are MNHEY and SMNVEV (reference sequence). J was trimmed by 2 bases and V by 10 bases; bases with no gene match: 10. This receptor was obtained from a female donor with multiple sclerosis, enrolled in a pregnancy study. Sequenced material: CD4+ T cells from peripheral blood mononuclear cells, taken before pregnancy. The chain carries TRBV27 and TRBJ2-7; 8 nucleotides line up with TRBD1. The CDR3 sequence: CATAVGQGPYEQYF. CDR3 DNA sequence: TGTGCCACCGCTGTAGGACAGGGCCCCTACGAGCAGTACTTC.